These T cell receptor beta chains were read from a single sample in a study of blood T cell repertoires in COVID-19. This table comes from immunoSEQ multiplex PCR, and its TCRdb copy is limited to in-frame clones, with some not included. The sample gives some 110,000 clones, roughly 80% of which show up once; 2% to 3% is in the top ten. The sequencing input was peripheral blood. The receptors shown here come from a man aged 50-59 years with acute or convalescent COVID-19. The CDR3 runs from the conserved cysteine through the conserved F or W. D genes are given only for firm matches. Expanded clones get a size class; other rows say once, few or many, or leave the size out.

CDR3aa	CDR3nt	d_gene	abundance	v_gene	j_gene
CASSLSGTVEKLFF	TGTGCCAGCAGCTTATCCGGGACAGTCGAAAAACTGTTTTTT	TRBD1	.	TRBV7-9	TRBJ1-4
CASSFRGQTNEKLFF	TGTGCCAGCAGTTTTAGAGGGCAAACTAATGAAAAACTGTTTTTT	.	once	TRBV27	TRBJ1-4
CASSPGQTGNTIYF	TGCGCCAGCAGCCCAGGACAGACTGGAAACACCATATATTTT	.	.	TRBV5-1	TRBJ1-3
CASTDRDRGSNQPQHF	TGTGCCAGTACCGACCGGGACAGGGGTAGCAATCAGCCCCAGCATTTT	TRBD1	.	TRBV19	TRBJ1-5
CASSKWGRAYGYTF	TGTGCCAGCAGCAAATGGGGGAGGGCCTATGGCTACACCTTC	.	.	TRBV21-1	TRBJ1-2
CASSPWGEGLHEQFF	TGTGCCAGCAGCCCCTGGGGGGAGGGGCTCCATGAGCAGTTCTTC	TRBD2	.	TRBV9	TRBJ2-1
CASSLSWGDANYGYTF	TGTGCCAGCAGTTTATCTTGGGGAGACGCTAACTATGGCTACACCTTC	.	.	TRBV27	TRBJ1-2
CASSFRTDTQYF	TGTGCCAGCAGCTTTAGAACCGATACGCAGTATTTT	.	.	TRBV11-3	TRBJ2-3
CASSFTGGINPQHF	TGTGCCAGCAGCTTCACAGGTGGGATAAATCCCCAGCATTTT	.	.	TRBV7-9	TRBJ1-5
CASSVGSGADNEQFF	TGTGCCAGCAGCGTAGGTAGCGGGGCCGACAATGAGCAGTTCTTC	TRBD2	.	TRBV9	TRBJ2-1
CASSPGRAGLNEKLFF	TGTGCCAGCAGCCCCGGCCGGGCAGGGCTTAATGAAAAACTGTTTTTT	.	.	TRBV7-8	TRBJ1-4
CASSSGLRQGNYEQYF	TGTGCCAGCAGCTCGGGGTTGAGACAGGGGAATTACGAGCAGTACTTC	TRBD1	.	TRBV28	TRBJ2-7
CASSGTSGGPETQYF	TGTGCCAGCAGCGGGACTAGCGGGGGTCCGGAGACCCAGTACTTC	TRBD2	.	TRBV3-1/TRBV3-2	TRBJ2-5
CASSQGAGDSAYNEQFF	TGTGCCAGCAGCCAAGGAGCTGGGGACAGCGCCTACAATGAGCAGTTCTTC	TRBD1	.	TRBV4-2	TRBJ2-1
CASGQSYEQYF	TGTGCCAGCGGACAGTCCTACGAGCAGTACTTC	.	.	TRBV6-5	TRBJ2-7
CASSSTRTVTNYGYTF	TGTGCCAGCAGCTCCACTCGGACAGTAACTAACTATGGCTACACCTTC	.	few	TRBV7-9	TRBJ1-2
CASHTGGDPETQYF	TGCGCCAGCCATACGGGAGGGGACCCAGAGACCCAGTACTTC	TRBD2	.	TRBV5-1	TRBJ2-5
CSVATGATNEKLFF	TGCAGCGTGGCAACAGGGGCAACTAATGAAAAACTGTTTTTT	TRBD1	.	TRBV29-1	TRBJ1-4
CASSDKRLIAKNIQYF	TGTGCCAGCAGTGATAAGCGACTTATAGCCAAAAACATTCAGTACTTC	.	.	TRBV2	TRBJ2-4
CASSPRDKSYNEQFF	TGTGCCAGCAGCCCCCGGGACAAGTCCTACAATGAGCAGTTCTTC	.	.	TRBV9	TRBJ2-1
CASSLAGGGQPQHF	TGTGCCAGCAGCTTGGCAGGGGGCGGACAGCCCCAGCATTTT	TRBD1	.	TRBV5-6	TRBJ1-5
CASRTQSTGELFF	TGTGCCAGCCGGACACAGAGCACCGGGGAGCTGTTTTTT	.	.	TRBV2	TRBJ2-2
CASISQGNYGYTF	TGTGCCAGTATATCACAGGGGAACTATGGCTACACCTTC	TRBD1	few	TRBV28	TRBJ1-2
CASSLGRQLRETQYF	TGTGCCAGCAGCTTAGGGCGGCAGTTAAGAGAGACCCAGTACTTC	.	.	TRBV11-1	TRBJ2-5
CASSSYSGSYQETQYF	TGTGCCAGCAGCTCCTATAGCGGGAGCTACCAAGAGACCCAGTACTTC	TRBD2	.	TRBV7-8	TRBJ2-5
CASSPRTSGGQETQYF	TGTGCCAGCAGTCCCCGGACTAGCGGGGGGCAAGAGACCCAGTACTTC	TRBD2	.	TRBV2	TRBJ2-5
CASSLVRGSGNNEQFF	TGTGCCAGCAGCTTAGTCCGGGGTAGCGGGAATAATGAGCAGTTCTTC	TRBD2	few	TRBV11-2	TRBJ2-1
CASSYSGRGNYEQYF	TGTGCCAGCAGTTACTCGGGCAGGGGAAACTACGAGCAGTACTTC	.	.	TRBV6-6	TRBJ2-7
CATSGRTSGGYTGELFF	TGTGCCACCAGTGGCCGGACTAGCGGGGGATACACCGGGGAGCTGTTTTTT	TRBD2	.	TRBV24-1	TRBJ2-2
CSVGGLAGDTQYF	TGCAGCGTTGGGGGACTAGCGGGAGATACGCAGTATTTT	TRBD2	once	TRBV29-1	TRBJ2-3
CSVEDGGSIQYF	TGCAGCGTTGAAGATGGGGGGTCCATTCAGTACTTC	.	.	TRBV29-1	TRBJ2-4
CASSSLGEGPWEQYF	TGTGCCAGCAGCTCGCTCGGGGAGGGACCTTGGGAGCAGTACTTC	TRBD2	few	TRBV5-4	TRBJ2-7
CASSRGGGNTIYF	TGTGCCAGCAGCCGAGGGGGAGGAAACACCATATATTTT	.	.	TRBV6-5	TRBJ1-3
CASNWAIQETQYF	TGTGCCAGCAATTGGGCCATACAAGAGACCCAGTACTTC	.	.	TRBV6-5	TRBJ2-5
CASSLSGQGRDEQFF	TGTGCCAGCAGTTTATCGGGACAGGGTCGGGATGAGCAGTTCTTC	TRBD1	.	TRBV28	TRBJ2-1
CASSDAYTDTQYF	TGTGCCAGCAGTGACGCCTACACAGATACGCAGTATTTT	.	.	TRBV2	TRBJ2-3
CASSLSGGPSYEQYF	TGTGCCAGCAGTTTATCGGGGGGACCCAGCTACGAGCAGTACTTC	.	.	TRBV27	TRBJ2-7
CASRNRQGRYGYTF	TGTGCCAGTAGGAATCGACAGGGCCGGTATGGCTACACCTTC	TRBD1	.	TRBV19	TRBJ1-2
CASSMETGRMNTEAFF	TGTGCCAGTAGTATGGAGACAGGTCGCATGAACACTGAAGCTTTCTTT	.	.	TRBV19	TRBJ1-1